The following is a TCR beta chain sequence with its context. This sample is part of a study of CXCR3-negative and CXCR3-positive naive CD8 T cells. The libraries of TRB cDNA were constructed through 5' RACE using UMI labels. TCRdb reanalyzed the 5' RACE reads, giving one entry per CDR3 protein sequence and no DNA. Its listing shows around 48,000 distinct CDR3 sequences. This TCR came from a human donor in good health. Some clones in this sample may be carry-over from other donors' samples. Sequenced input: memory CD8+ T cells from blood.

CDR3 sequence: CASSLDVAGAGETQYF. V is TRBV5-1 and J is TRBJ2-5; TCRdb calls TRBD2, which cannot be checked without DNA. Germline values: CDR1 SGHRS, CDR2 YFSETQ. The CDR3 length is 16 residues.